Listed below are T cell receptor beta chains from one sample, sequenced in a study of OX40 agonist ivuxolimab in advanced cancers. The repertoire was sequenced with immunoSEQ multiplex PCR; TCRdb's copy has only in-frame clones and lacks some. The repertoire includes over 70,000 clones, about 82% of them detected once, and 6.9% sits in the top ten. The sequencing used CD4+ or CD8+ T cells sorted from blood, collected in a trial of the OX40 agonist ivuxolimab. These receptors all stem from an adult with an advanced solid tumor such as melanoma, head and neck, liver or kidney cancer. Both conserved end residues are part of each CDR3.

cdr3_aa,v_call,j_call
CASQSGQYRNSPLHF,TRBV19,TRBJ1-6
CASSPGTDTEAFF,TRBV16,TRBJ1-1
CASSLGASYEQYF,TRBV13,-
CATSRLGQVNQPQHF,TRBV15,TRBJ1-5
CASSYSGQDLNYGYTF,TRBV6-6,TRBJ1-2
CASSVAGGANVLTF,TRBV9,TRBJ2-6
CASSLWDRGANEQFF,TRBV5-1,TRBJ2-1
CASSLAGGPVYEQYF,TRBV7-9,TRBJ2-7
CASTRDNSGNTIYF,TRBV6-1,TRBJ1-3
CASSSLVAGELFF,TRBV5-5,TRBJ2-2
CASSGSGGRDGYTF,TRBV9,TRBJ1-2
CASSLAGWVGEKLFF,TRBV7-8,TRBJ1-4
CASSPGGSGANVLTF,TRBV11-3,TRBJ2-6
CASTQGLWGYTF,TRBV6-5,TRBJ1-2
CASRPGQLETQYF,TRBV28,TRBJ2-5
CASSLRPMTENTEAFF,TRBV7-3,TRBJ1-1
CASSRKGGETQYF,TRBV7-3,TRBJ2-5
CASSAQTGIVTDTQYF,TRBV9,TRBJ2-3
CASRPGTTTYEQYF,TRBV19,-
CASSVGGSGNTIYF,TRBV19,TRBJ1-3
CASSTRGGVQTQYF,TRBV21-1,TRBJ2-5
CASNSNEQYF,TRBV6-1,TRBJ2-7
CSTGGPRGYTF,TRBV20-1,TRBJ1-2
CASSPESLRGNTEAFF,TRBV18,TRBJ1-1
CASSQDAQGELFF,TRBV4-2,TRBJ2-2
CASSGLAGVNEQFF,TRBV10-2,TRBJ2-1
CASLGGPNTGELFF,TRBV6-1,TRBJ2-2
CASRELPSYEQYF,TRBV6-1,TRBJ2-7
CASSTQDLIQGGEAFF,TRBV4-1,TRBJ1-1
CASSFGPQIGNQPQHF,TRBV7-2,TRBJ1-5
CAISLTEAGETQYF,TRBV10-3,TRBJ2-5
CASSGHNEQFF,TRBV7-2,TRBJ2-1
CSVPHTQENEQFF,TRBV29-1,TRBJ2-1
CASSLPSGSLDEQFF,TRBV5-1,TRBJ2-1
CATSIGVRQGQETQYF,TRBV15,TRBJ2-5
CASSLDRPYGGYTF,TRBV5-4,TRBJ1-2
CASSSQRYPEGPYNSPLHF,TRBV27,TRBJ1-6
CASSLAGPSEQYF,TRBV7-2,TRBJ2-7
CASQRRSLINEKLFF,TRBV2,TRBJ1-4
CAWNLKSAGGFSNEQFF,TRBV30,TRBJ2-1
CASRARISYEQYF,TRBV2,TRBJ2-7
CASSIGMNTEAFF,TRBV6-5,TRBJ1-1
CASSSGEGGLYGYTF,TRBV7-3,TRBJ1-2
CASSFSPGTLNTEAFF,TRBV5-1,TRBJ1-1
CAWSGDHEQYF,TRBV30,TRBJ2-7
CATSRDRGTSGKAFNEQFF,TRBV15,TRBJ2-1
CASSLGTGISNQPQHF,TRBV7-8,TRBJ1-5